This passage covers 14 T cell receptor beta chains from one sample sequenced in a study of identical twins (dated by TCRdb to 2016 to 2017). The library was generated by 5' RACE. This sample was sequenced with an Illumina HiSeq 2000. TCRdb applied fastp at Q25 and MiXCR to the public reads, then kept only in-frame beta chains. Each entry is one CDR3 protein sequence, shown with its most common DNA and genes. This sample is represented by approximately 230,000 distinct CDR3 sequences; around 6.5% of them were singletons. Approximately 14% of the sample is held by the ten biggest clonotypes. The same specimen was also included in a second study, on T cells expressing NK-cell markers.

The sample was CD8+ T cells sorted from blood. All receptors come from a young woman in good health.

The chain couples TRBV6-1 to TRBJ1-5; D remains ambiguous. Trimming removed 3 bases from V and 0 bases from J, with 6 bases in between. This CDR3 contains 14 residues. Germline V lookup: CDR1 MNHNS, CDR2 SASEGT. CDR3 sequence: CASSDKHSNQPQHF. The CDR3 nucleotides read TGTGCCAGCAGTGACAAACATAGCAATCAGCCCCAGCATTTT.

A few counts support this clonotype. The chain employs TRBV4-1 and TRBJ1-1; D not resolved. V dropped 3 bases and J dropped 4 bases, with 15 bases sitting between them. CDR1 MGHRA and CDR2 YSYEKL come from the germline V gene. The CDR3 covers 15 residues. The chain's CDR3 is CASSHPVPLITEAFF. CDR3 nucleotides: TGCGCCAGCAGCCATCCAGTTCCGCTCATCACTGAAGCTTTCTTT.

This clonotype came up a few times. V gene TRBV11-2 combines with J gene TRBJ2-5, with 8 bases lining up with TRBD1. Germline V lookup: CDR1 SGHAT, CDR2 FQNNGV. This CDR3 contains 15 residues. The V and J ends lost 0 bases and 4 bases, in that order; junction bases with no gene match: 4. CDR3 sequence: CASSLDQGAPETQYF. The CDR3 DNA sequence: TGTGCCAGCAGCTTAGACCAGGGGGCCCCAGAGACCCAGTACTTC. The full variable domain, in which reference TRBV11-2 and TRBJ2-5 provide the parts outside the CDR3, is EAGVAQSPRYKIIEKRQSVAFWCNPISGHATLYWYQQILGQGPKLLIQFQNNGVVDDSQLPKDRFSAERLKGVDSTLKIQPAKLEDSAVYLCASSLDQGAPETQYFGPGTRLLVL.

This clonotype has more than one count but fewer than ten. The V and J genes are TRBV10-2 and TRBJ2-1; tentatively, D is TRBD1 or TRBD2 (5 bases each). The CDR3 contains 14 residues. Trimming stripped 2 bases from V and 8 bases from J, with 13 bases between. The germline CDR1 and CDR2 sequences are WSHSY and SAAADI. CDR3 residues: CASSEGGLIDEQFF. The CDR3 bases are TGCGCCAGCAGTGAGGGGGGATTAATCGATGAGCAGTTCTTC.

This clonotype was detected many times. The chain combines TRBV12-3 or TRBV12-4 with TRBJ1-2; D is undetermined. The V end lost 3 bases, the J end lost 7 bases, and 15 bases lay between the germline ends. The CDR3 consists of 14 residues. The CDR3 sequence is CASSLSRGAVGYTF. The CDR3, as DNA: TGTGCCAGCAGTTTGAGTCGGGGTGCGGTTGGCTACACCTTC.

This clonotype has at least ten counts. This chain links TRBV29-1 with TRBJ2-5; D is unclear. The length of the CDR3 is 17 residues. The germline V gene encodes CDR1 SQVTM and CDR2 ANQGSEA. Between the trimmed V and J ends, which lost 8 bases and 4 bases, there was a span of 29 bases. The CDR3 sequence: CSSTSDGRDGAPETQYF. The CDR3 DNA reads TGCAGCTCAACCTCCGACGGCCGTGACGGAGCCCCAGAGACCCAGTACTTC.

There are a few counts of this clonotype. The V call is TRBV9, the J call TRBJ2-5, with 10 bases aligning to TRBD2. Germline V gives CDR1 SGDLS, CDR2 YYNGEE. V lost 1 base, J lost 3 bases, and 6 bases stayed unmatched. This CDR3 region has 16 residues. The CDR3 DNA reads as TGTGCCAGCAGCGTATTACAGCGGGGGGGGGAAGAGACCCAGTACTTC. Its translation is CASSVLQRGGEETQYF.

This clonotype was detected only a few times. This chain connects TRBV7-8 to TRBJ1-2, with D uncertain. The CDR3 sequence is 13 residues long. The V end lost 1 base, the J end lost 4 bases, and 7 bases lay between the germline ends. Looked up from germline, CDR1 is SGHVS and CDR2 is FQNEAQ. CDR3 nucleotide sequence: TGTGCCAGCAGCTTAGAGACTTTCTATGGCTACACCTTC. The encoded protein is CASSLETFYGYTF.

This clonotype was seen many times. The chain combines TRBV20-1 with TRBJ2-5, with 10 nucleotides matching TRBD1. Germline CDR1 reads DFQATT; CDR2 reads SNEGSKA (reference sequence). This CDR3 region has 14 residues. V gave up 4 bases and J gave up 4 bases; unmatched junction bases: 6. The CDR3 spells CSAIKRTGGETQYF. The DNA of the CDR3 is TGCAGTGCTATCAAGCGGACAGGGGGAGAGACCCAGTACTTC.

This clonotype was counted ten times or more. The V gene is TRBV5-6, the J gene TRBJ2-1, with TRBD2 as a possible D gene (6 bases). This CDR3 contains 15 residues. Germline-derived CDR1 and CDR2 are SGHDT and YYEEEE. V was shortened by 4 bases and J by 3 bases, with 14 bases between the two germline ends. CDR3 nucleotides: TGTGCCAGCAGCCCTGGGGGGTACGGCTACAATGAGCAGTTCTTC. Translating gives CASSPGGYGYNEQFF.

At least ten counts were recorded for this clonotype. The chain uses TRBV14 and TRBJ1-2; D is possibly TRBD1 (5 bases). The length of the CDR3 is 14 residues. The V end was cut by 5 bases, the J end by 4 bases, with 14 bases between. Germline CDR1 and CDR2: SGHDN and FVKESK. The CDR3 nucleotides read TGTGCCAGCAGCTCCGGGGGGATCGGCTATGGCTACACCTTC. It specifies CASSSGGIGYGYTF.

This chain joins TRBV12-5 and TRBJ1-1; 8 bases align to TRBD1. The CDR3 has 15 residues. Germline CDR1 reads LGHNT; CDR2 reads FRNRAP. V trimming: 4 bases; J trimming: 6 bases; junction bases outside the gene matches: 10. CDR3 sequence: CASGSTGQGKAEAFF. In DNA form, the CDR3 reads TGTGCTAGTGGTTCCACAGGACAGGGAAAGGCTGAAGCTTTCTTT.

This clonotype was recorded many times. J is TRBJ2-7 and V is TRBV29-1; TRBD2 matches 7 bases. Germline CDR1 is SQVTM and CDR2 is ANQGSEA. With V trimmed by 0 bases and J by 2 bases, 4 bases remained unmatched. The CDR3 loop spans 14 amino acids. CDR3 bases: TGCAGCGTTGAAGACTCGGGGGGACCCTACGAGCAGTACTTC. Residues: CSVEDSGGPYEQYF.

J is TRBJ2-1 and V is TRBV7-9; 10 bases align to TRBD2. The germline gives CDR1 SEHNR, CDR2 FQNEAQ (reference sequence). V gave up 5 bases and J gave up 5 bases; unmatched junction bases: 6. This CDR3 is built from 15 residues. This CDR3 reads CASSVGTSAHNEQFF. The DNA for the CDR3 is TGTGCCAGCAGCGTCGGGACTAGCGCACACAATGAGCAGTTCTTC.